What follows are 28 T cell receptor beta chains derived from one specimen sequenced in a study of blood T cell repertoires in COVID-19. Data came from immunoSEQ multiplex PCR; TCRdb stores just in-frame clones and leaves some out. The sample includes some 52,000 clones, nearly 90% of them seen just once. The specimen was peripheral blood. The receptor source for this set is a man in his 60s with active COVID-19.

The genes are TRBV4-3 and TRBJ2-5; no reliable D call. The CDR3 sequence is 14 residues long. Trimming removed 4 bases at V and 2 bases at J, with 11 bases between. Germline loops: CDR1 LGHNA, CDR2 YSLEER. This chain's CDR3 is CASSPRALQETQYF. The CDR3 bases are TGCGCCAGCAGCCCCCGCGCCTTGCAAGAGACCCAGTACTTC.

This chain joins TRBV28 and TRBJ2-2, with 8 positions matching TRBD2. This CDR3 comprises 14 residues. Trimming took 10 bases from V and 5 from J; bases not matched to a gene: 9. Germline loops: CDR1 MDHEN, CDR2 SYDVKM. CDR3: CATLVASGTGELFF. CDR3 DNA sequence: TGTGCCACCCTGGTGGCTAGCGGGACCGGGGAGCTGTTTTTT.

V and J are TRBV11-2 and TRBJ1-6, with 8 bases fitting TRBD1. The CDR3 sequence is 14 residues long. The trim removed 3 bases at V and 12 bases at J, leaving 7 bases unmatched. Germline V gene sequence: CDR1 SGHAT, CDR2 FQNNGV. Here the CDR3 DNA reads TGTGCCAGCAGCTTCCCCGGACAGGGTGGACCCCTCCACTTT. Residues: CASSFPGQGGPLHF.

The chain combines TRBV24-1 with TRBJ1-4, with D possibly being TRBD1 (5 bases). Trimming took off 4 bases at V and 4 bases at J, with 15 bases between the two ends. Germline V CDR1 and CDR2: KGHDR, SFDVKD. This CDR3 is 16 amino acids long. The CDR3 region is CATSDQTNGGNEKLFF. The CDR3 coding sequence is TGTGCCACCAGTGACCAGACGAACGGGGGTAATGAAAAACTGTTTTTT.

The table lists this clone with a count of one. The CDR3 DNA sequence: TGTGCCAGCAGTTACACAGGCGGCTCACCCCTCCACTTT. Protein: CASSYTGGSPLHF. The chain employs TRBV6-2 or TRBV6-3 and TRBJ1-6; D is perhaps TRBD1 (5 bases). The CDR3 is 13 residues long. The germline V gene has CDR1 MNHEY and CDR2 SVGEGT. The ends were cut back, 2 bases at V and 10 bases at J, with 9 bases in the middle.

The chain combines TRBV19 with TRBJ2-2; 14 positions agree with TRBD2. Germline V lookup: CDR1 LNHDA, CDR2 SQIVND (reference sequence). The junction had 0 bases not matched to a gene; V was cut back by 8 bases and J by 4 bases. This CDR3 contains 14 residues. CDR3 loop: CASGTSGSTGELFF. The DNA for the CDR3 is TGTGCCAGTGGGACTAGCGGGAGCACCGGGGAGCTGTTTTTT.

This chain connects TRBV7-9 to TRBJ2-5; the D gene is possibly TRBD1 (6 bases). The V end was cut by 3 bases, the J end by 4 bases, with 12 bases between. This CDR3 spans 14 amino acids. Looked up from germline, CDR1 is SEHNR and CDR2 is FQNEAQ (reference sequence). The CDR3 DNA follows: TGTGCCAGCAGCTTCTCCAGGGGACGAGAGACCCAGTACTTC. It encodes CASSFSRGRETQYF.

The genes are TRBV20-1 and TRBJ2-6, with no clear D. Trimming left V 3 bases short and J 2 bases short, with 8 bases between. Per the germline V gene, CDR1 is DFQATT and CDR2 is SNEGSKA (reference sequence). CDR3 length: 14 residues. The CDR3: CSASQNPGANVLTF. The CDR3, as DNA: TGCAGTGCTAGTCAGAATCCTGGGGCCAACGTCCTGACTTTC.

The chain links TRBV2 to TRBJ2-1; D remains unclear. V was cut by 5 bases and J by 4 bases, with 15 bases left in between. The CDR3 has 15 residues. Germline CDR1 reads SNHLY; CDR2 reads FYNNEI. The CDR3 protein is CASSPRVESYNEQFF. The CDR3 DNA follows: TGTGCCAGCAGTCCTCGCGTCGAGAGTTACAATGAGCAGTTCTTC.

The chain joins TRBV7-9 to TRBJ2-5; TRBD2 agrees at 7 bases. The germline V gene has CDR1 SEHNR and CDR2 FQNEAQ (reference sequence). With 2 bases clipped from V and 5 bases from J, the junction kept 5 bases outside the gene matches. There are 14 residues in the CDR3. CDR3 sequence reads: CASSLSSGLETQYF. In nucleotides, the CDR3 is TGTGCCAGCAGCTTATCTAGCGGCTTGGAGACCCAGTACTTC.

The chain carries TRBV28 and TRBJ2-2; 15 bases match TRBD2. The CDR3 loop spans 16 amino acids. CDR1 and CDR2 (germline): MDHEN, SYDVKM. The J segment lost 6 bases and the V segment lost 5 bases, leaving 4 bases of the junction unmatched. This chain's CDR3 is CASSLGLAGGAGELFF. CDR3 nucleotide sequence: TGTGCCAGCAGTCTCGGACTAGCGGGAGGGGCCGGGGAGCTGTTTTTT.

The chain links TRBV9 to TRBJ1-4, with 9 bases aligning to TRBD1. Per germline, CDR1 SGDLS and CDR2 YYNGEE. V trimming: 4 bases; J trimming: 4 bases; junction bases outside the gene matches: 5. The CDR3 has 15 amino acids. In DNA form, the CDR3 reads TGTGCCAGCAGCCCACAGGGGGCGTTTAATGAAAAACTGTTTTTT. Its translation: CASSPQGAFNEKLFF.

The chain couples TRBV18 to TRBJ2-1, with no clear D. Germline loops: CDR1 KGHSH, CDR2 LQKENI. V was pared by 0 bases and J by 6 bases, with 12 bases between. CDR3 length: 15 amino acids. The CDR3 DNA sequence: TGTGCCAGCTCACCACCGAACCCGCCTATCAATGAGCAGTTCTTC. Amino acids: CASSPPNPPINEQFF.

The chain uses TRBV4-2 and TRBJ2-7; 10 bases match TRBD2. The CDR3 is 17 residues long. Germline lookup yields CDR1 LGHNA and CDR2 YNFKEQ. After removal of 0 bases from V and 4 bases from J, the junction contained 9 bases not matched to a gene. The CDR3 here is CASSQEMGLAGVYEQYF. Here the CDR3 DNA reads TGTGCCAGCAGCCAAGAAATGGGTCTAGCGGGAGTATACGAGCAGTACTTC.

The V and J genes are TRBV4-1 and TRBJ2-2; 7 nucleotides align to TRBD2. Germline CDR1 is MGHRA and CDR2 is YSYEKL. This CDR3 is 15 amino acids long. J gave up 4 bases and V 7 bases, and 9 bases lay outside the gene matches. The CDR3 loop is CASKPRGGSTGELFF. The CDR3 region has the DNA TGCGCCAGCAAACCCCGAGGCGGGAGCACCGGGGAGCTGTTTTTT.

The chain couples TRBV18 to TRBJ1-3; D unclear. This CDR3 is built from 16 residues. Germline CDR1 reads KGHSH; CDR2 reads LQKENI. The V end was cut by 0 bases, the J end by 0 bases, with 9 bases between. The CDR3 reads CASSPPGSSSGNTIYF. The CDR3 coding sequence is TGTGCCAGCTCACCACCGGGCTCGAGCTCTGGAAACACCATATATTTT. Full variable domain (remainder filled in from reference TRBV18 and TRBJ1-3): NAGVMQNPRHLVRRRGQEARLRCSPMKGHSHVYWYRQLPEEGLKFMVYLQKENIIDESGMPKERFSAEFPKEGPSILRIQQVVRGDSAAYFCASSPPGSSSGNTIYFGEGSWLTVV.

J is TRBJ2-1 and V is TRBV6-2 or TRBV6-3, with 7 positions matching TRBD2. CDR3 length: 15 residues. CDR1 and CDR2 (germline): MNHEY, SVGEGT. Trimming removed 1 base from V and 5 bases from J; junction bases left unmatched: 5. In nucleotides, the CDR3 is TGTGCCAGCAGTTACTGGGGGGGAGGAAACAATGAGCAGTTCTTC. Translated: CASSYWGGGNNEQFF.

Comments on this clone: One end of the junction is discordant with germline, which a read error may explain. The gene calls are TRBV3-1 (or the pseudogene TRBV3-2) and TRBJ2-2; TRBD2 matches at 9 bases. Germline V gene sequence: CDR1 LGHDT, CDR2 YNNKEL (reference sequence). The CDR3 has 15 residues. The chain's CDR3 is CASRQAGGNTGELFF. The CDR3 DNA reads as TGTGCCAGCAGGCAAGCGGGAGGGAACACCGGGGAGCTGTTTTTT.

This clone was detected once. The CDR3 bases are TGCAGCGGGGGACTAGCGGGAGAAACCGGGGAGCTGTTTTTT. Residues: CSGGLAGETGELFF. This chain uses TRBV29-1 with TRBJ2-2; 14 nucleotides match TRBD2. V trimming: 7 bases; J trimming: 5 bases; junction bases outside the gene matches: 3. This CDR3 is 14 amino acids long. CDR1 and CDR2 (germline): SQVTM, ANQGSEA.

The V and J genes are TRBV10-2 and TRBJ2-7, with 13 positions matching TRBD2. CDR3 size: 17 residues. The trim removed 3 bases at V and 2 bases at J, leaving 7 bases unmatched. Germline CDR1 reads WSHSY; CDR2 reads SAAADI. CDR3 in amino acids: CASSELAGGPGPYEQYF. The CDR3 DNA follows: TGCGCCAGCAGTGAACTAGCGGGAGGGCCGGGCCCCTACGAGCAGTACTTC.

This clone appeared once. This sequence joins TRBV19 and TRBJ2-7, with 7 bases matching TRBD1. V dropped 6 bases and J dropped 4; count of bases not matched to a gene: 6. This CDR3 has 13 amino acids. Germline V gene sequence: CDR1 LNHDA, CDR2 SQIVND (reference sequence). The CDR3 bases are TGTGCCAGTAGGATGAGACAGGGATACGAGCAGTACTTC. Residues: CASRMRQGYEQYF.

The V call is TRBV28, the J call TRBJ2-7; D is possibly TRBD1 (5 bases). The CDR3 consists of 14 residues. Germline lookup yields CDR1 MDHEN and CDR2 SYDVKM. V lost 5 bases and J lost 2, with 13 bases in between. CDR3 sequence reads: CASSPRGTAYEQYF. The CDR3 nucleotides are TGTGCCAGCAGTCCAAGGGGCACTGCCTACGAGCAGTACTTC. The full variable domain, in which reference TRBV28 and TRBJ2-7 provide the parts outside the CDR3, is DVKVTQSSRYLVKRTGEKVFLECVQDMDHENMFWYRQDPGLGLRLIYFSYDVKMKEKGDIPEGYSVSREKKERFSLILESASTNQTSMYLCASSPRGTAYEQYFGPGTRLTVT.

The CDR3 loop reads CAISGSKLLNTEAFF. The DNA for the CDR3 is TGTGCCATCAGTGGCTCTAAACTGCTGAACACTGAAGCTTTCTTT. The chain joins TRBV10-3 to TRBJ1-1; D not certain. In germline, CDR1 is ENHRY, CDR2 SYGVKD. The CDR3 totals 15 residues. Trimming removed 4 bases at V and 0 bases at J, with 12 bases between.

The rearrangement links TRBV2 to TRBJ2-7; 7 bases align to TRBD1. V trimming: 5 bases; J trimming: 3 bases; junction bases outside the gene matches: 4. The length of the CDR3 is 13 residues. Germline assignment: CDR1 SNHLY and CDR2 FYNNEI. The CDR3 sequence: CASSLTGSYEQYF. For the CDR3, the DNA is TGTGCCAGCAGTTTGACAGGGAGCTACGAGCAGTACTTC.

The chain employs TRBV5-4 and TRBJ2-2, with 8 bases matching TRBD1. The CDR3 length is 17 residues. The germline V gene has CDR1 SGHNT and CDR2 YYREEE (reference sequence). Losses at the gene ends were 0 bases for V and 1 base for J; bases not matched to a gene: 5. The CDR3 region has the DNA TGTGCCAGCAGCTTGGGGTTAGGACAGGGGAACACCGGGGAGCTGTTTTTT. This sequence encodes CASSLGLGQGNTGELFF.

This chain uses TRBV7-2 with TRBJ2-5; 7 nucleotides line up with TRBD2. This CDR3 contains 14 residues. With V trimmed by 8 bases and J by 0 bases, 6 bases remained unmatched. Germline V gene data show CDR1 as SGHTA and CDR2 as FQGNSA. The CDR3 DNA follows: TGTGCCAGCGGGAGGGCCGGGTACCAAGAGACCCAGTACTTC. Translation gives CASGRAGYQETQYF.

This chain uses TRBV5-4 with TRBJ1-1; 8 nucleotides agree with TRBD1. J gave up 3 bases and V 4 bases, and 14 bases lay outside the gene matches. The CDR3 is 17 residues long. Germline V gives CDR1 SGHNT, CDR2 YYREEE (reference sequence). CDR3 sequence reads: CASSPLQGVDLDTEAFF. In DNA, the CDR3 is TGTGCCAGCAGCCCCCTACAGGGGGTTGATTTGGACACTGAAGCTTTCTTT.

The chain employs TRBV28 and TRBJ2-2, with a weak D call TRBD1 (5 bases). V lost 6 bases and J lost 4, with 12 bases in between. There are 14 residues in the CDR3. From germline, CDR1 is MDHEN and CDR2 SYDVKM. The CDR3 DNA sequence: TGTGCCAGCAGAACCAGGGTAATCACCGGGGAGCTGTTTTTT. Amino acids: CASRTRVITGELFF.